This TCR beta chain was sequenced for a study of cytomegalovirus exposure and HLA in healthy donors listed by TCRdb under 2017. For the wider study: An earlier analysis of 587 of the donors reported over 250 Gb of sequence data and roughly 120 million unique TCR beta sequences obtained from around 180 million T cells. Approximately 300 gigabases of sequencing data and approximately 85 million unique TCR sequences were included in an early release covering around 650 HLA-typed donors. Of the roughly 400 genotyped donors, approximately 80% fell in the genetic ancestry cluster associated with self-reported Caucasian donors. The study aimed to test whether cataloging public T cell receptors could reveal signatures of past pathogen exposure. The study profiled the T cell repertoires of hundreds of subjects by immunosequencing and related them to cytomegalovirus serostatus. A separate validation cohort of over 95 different subjects was used in addition to the 666-subject first cohort. To predict cytomegalovirus infection status, the study combined high-throughput TCR immunosequencing, statistical association of individual TCRs with disease status, and machine learning. To study patterns of TCR occurrence, a later analysis re-analyzed previously published TCR beta repertoires from 650 to 750 donors and added high-resolution HLA genotyping. Rather than using new phenotypic data, the later analysis identified candidate immune exposures from TCR beta sequences and from how often those sequences occurred across donors. An earlier analysis of around 580 of the donors used high-throughput TCR beta sequencing to judge whether each TCR beta V gene segment behaved as functional or pseudogenic. Donor age, sex, ethnicity and CMV serostatus were compiled alongside the repertoire data. Genome-wide SNP genotypes for about 65% of the 666 donors were used in a later genetic analysis, which treated that subset as a discovery cohort. Every discovery cohort repertoire had been produced on one sequencing platform. HLA typing covered class I and class II loci at four-digit resolution. Typing coverage varied by locus: roughly 629-630 donors for A, B, C, DRB1 and DQB1; roughly 510 for DQA1; approximately 570 for DPA1; approximately 490 for DPB1. A handful of DR-DQ haplotypes were handled as single units for association and clustering because linkage in the cohort was strong. Among about 410 genotyped donors of the cohort, an average of around 220,000 unique TCR beta nucleotide sequences was sequenced per donor, of which about 19% were non-productive. What the authors observed across the whole study: A later analysis found that most CMV-associated TCR beta chains appeared HLA-restricted, with HLA associations seemingly driven largely by CMV exposure. Only TCR beta chains were sequenced in this cohort, and the absence of alpha or paired-chain data limited detectable features. Because counts were too low, some 17 rarely observed V segments, including chromosome 9 orphons, were excluded from the earlier analysis of fewer than 650 of the donors. An association between a missense DCLRE1C variant and V-gene and J-gene trimming of TCR beta chains was found in a later genetic analysis and replicated in an independent cohort. When HLA alleles, especially DR and DQ, strongly co-occurred, attributing TCR associations to individual alleles was difficult. A later analysis associated about 17,000 TCR beta sequences with specific HLA alleles at a false discovery rate of 0.05. The classifier was reported to diagnose cytomegalovirus status with high specificity and sensitivity in both the original and validation cohorts. The study listed 150 to 200 TCR beta chains as associated with cytomegalovirus. A later analysis reported that several top co-occurrence clusters appeared linked to parvovirus B19, influenza, CMV and Epstein-Barr virus. In a later analysis, the rate of TCR association differed among HLA loci, with DRB1 alleles having the most associated TCRs and HLA-C alleles having the fewest. HLA typing was unavailable for some donors at each locus, so association tests used only the typed subset. Linkage disequilibrium might explain the correlated functional status among segregating V segments, but an unknown experimental factor could not be excluded. In an earlier analysis of 587 of the donors, most TCR beta V segments appeared in productive rearrangements about 87% or about 30% of the time, broadly matching IMGT annotations. Most TCR sequences were seen in very few donors, while some public TCRs were found in many individuals. Compared with the approximately 720-donor mean, donors in an Asian-associated ancestry cluster had fewer N-insertions in productive TCRs, according to a later genetic analysis. In vitro tests confirmed that three of the cytomegalovirus-associated TCR beta chains recognize cytomegalovirus antigens. The only immune exposure information available for the cohort was CMV serostatus. It was suggested by the authors that the approach could potentially be generalized to other disease states and immunological phenotypes. A further reported finding was that TCR beta sequences accurately predicted the HLA-A and HLA-B alleles for most subjects in the first cohort. A cluster of highly shared sequence variants was judged likely to represent a technical artifact of the sequencing pipeline. A later analysis found that HLA-associated TCR beta chains were more clonally expanded and had lower generation probabilities than equally common non-associated chains. The presence/absence analyses assumed that sequencing depth was roughly uniform across donors, and that assumption may not be true.

In total, approximately 610 healthy bone marrow donors made up the cohort. Cohort members were all nominally healthy when sampled, although unrecorded immune exposures were likely present. The donor tested CMV seronegative, placing the donor among the roughly 400 seronegative members of the cohort. A peripheral blood sample was provided by each donor, and peripheral blood mononuclear cells were used for TCR beta sequencing. The Qiagen DNeasy Blood Extraction Kit was used to extract genomic DNA from the blood cell samples. There are many counts of this clone. The antigen it binds to is not known. No much larger clonotype is one base removed from it; base qualities were not supplied. The receptor library was made with the immunoSEQ multiplex PCR assay. The multiplex PCR relied on a mix of 60 forward primers for TCR Vbeta segments and 13 reverse primers for TCR Jbeta segments. The CDR3 region of rearranged TCR beta genes was amplified from genomic DNA by a multiplex PCR assay. The amplified TCR beta libraries were sequenced on the Illumina HiSeq System as 87-base-pair reads. In the paper's pipeline: In a later analysis, tens of millions of unique TCR beta chains were counted across the roughly 610 repertoires, and roughly 10 million of these chains were shared by at least two donors. Raw reads were error-corrected and collapsed into unique sequences with a nearest-neighbor algorithm that merged closely related sequences to remove PCR and sequencing errors. V, D and J gene segments were assigned by aligning CDR3 sequences to IMGT reference sequences. For a sequence to be retained, at least a six-nucleotide match to both a V gene segment and a J gene segment was required. Rearrangements were classified as productive when the CDR3 lacked stop codons and remained in frame with V and J, and all other rearrangements were classified as non-productive. Following IMGT convention, CDR3 was defined as the stretch from the second conserved V-encoded cysteine to the conserved J-encoded phenylalanine. Sequences without an unambiguous match to a single V gene segment were excluded from the earlier analysis of about 630 of the donors. In an earlier analysis of several hundred of the donors, a V segment was called functional when productive rearrangements were above 56.7%, and segregating when the standard deviation between donors exceeded 5%. To diagnose cytomegalovirus status from the catalog of TCR beta chain sequences, a statistical classification framework was built. In a later analysis, V and J genes were assigned by comparing TCR nucleotide sequences against IMGT/GENE-DB human TR gene sequences. Using the TCRdist pipeline, a later analysis assigned CDR3 sequences along with most-parsimonious VDJ recombination scenarios. In a later analysis, each TCR beta chain was defined by its CDR3 amino acid sequence together with its V-gene family, and reads without a unique V-gene family were excluded. To address suspected cross-contamination and a sequencing artifact, a later analysis removed approximately 600 highly shared, low-generation-probability nucleotide sequences. A later analysis calculated a clonal expansion index for each public chain from normalized within-repertoire ranks of inferred template counts. In a later analysis, generation probabilities were computed using a VDJ recombination model fitted to out-of-frame rearrangements, and the results were checked against IGoR. In a later analysis, hypergeometric tests were used to score TCR-TCR, TCR-HLA and TCR-CMV co-occurrence, with a repertoire-size bias correction applied to TCR pairs. In a later analysis, false discovery rates were estimated by permuting HLA or CMV assignments 20 times. In a later analysis, co-occurring TCRs were grouped with DBSCAN, and TCRdist sequence similarity was added when clustering was performed within HLA-allele-positive subsets. Co-occurrence clustering excluded repertoires with fewer than 30,000 or more than 120,000 public chains, plus five with anomalous nucleotide sharing. Here the immuneACCESS table is served through TCRdb, limited to in-frame sequences with V and J called. Missing clones are a known gap in these copies; in checked studies unresolved V genes cover under half, and the rest lacks a known reason. That table furnishes V, J and clone size, whereas the DNA furnished D and trimming. The sample table records under 150,000 clones; about 82% of these occur just once. The ten top clones hold less than 4% of the sample.

The clonotype originates from a male donor in good health and CMV-seronegative. The sequenced material came from PBMCs.

The CDR3 in this case is CASSIALAGGPSTDTQYF. The DNA sequence is given as TGTGCCAGTAGTATAGCTCTAGCGGGAGGGCCGAGCACAGATACGCAGTATTTT. The chain employs TRBV19 and TRBJ2-3, and TRBD2 matches 12 of the central bases. Including cysteine and phenylalanine, the CDR3 has 18 amino acids. The kept DNA is CDR3 alone, 54 bases in frame from the first base. CDR1 and CDR2, looked up from the germline V gene (reference sequence), are LNHDA and SQIVND. Ends trimmed: V by 1 base, J by 0 bases; bases unmatched to a gene: 5.